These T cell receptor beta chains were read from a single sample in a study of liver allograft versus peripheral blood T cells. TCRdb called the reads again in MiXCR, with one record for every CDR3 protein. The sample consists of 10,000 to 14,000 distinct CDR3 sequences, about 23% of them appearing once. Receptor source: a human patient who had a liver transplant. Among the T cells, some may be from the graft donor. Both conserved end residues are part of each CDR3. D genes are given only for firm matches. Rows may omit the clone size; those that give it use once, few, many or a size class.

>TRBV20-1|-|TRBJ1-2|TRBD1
CSARGGTGYFYGYTF
TGCAGTGCTAGGGGGGGGACAGGGTATTTTTATGGCTACACCTTC
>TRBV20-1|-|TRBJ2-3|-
CSARAQEGTDTQYF
TGCAGTGCCAGAGCCCAGGAGGGCACAGATACGCAGTATTTT
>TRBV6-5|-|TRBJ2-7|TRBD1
CASSYSGTGGPGMGYEQYF
TGTGCCAGCAGTTACTCAGGGACAGGGGGCCCGGGCATGGGCTACGAGCAGTACTTC
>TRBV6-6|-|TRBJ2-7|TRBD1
CASSPGTGAVYEQYF
TGTGCCAGCAGTCCCGGGACAGGGGCCGTCTACGAGCAGTACTTC
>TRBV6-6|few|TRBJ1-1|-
CASSLQGEAFF
TGTGCCAGCAGTTTACAGGGTGAAGCTTTCTTT
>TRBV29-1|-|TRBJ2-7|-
CSVGPQGGTYEQYF
TGCAGCGTCGGACCACAGGGAGGGACCTACGAGCAGTACTTC
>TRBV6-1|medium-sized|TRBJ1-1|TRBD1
CASRAGTGLDTEAFF
TGTGCCAGCAGGGCCGGGACAGGGCTGGACACTGAAGCTTTCTTT
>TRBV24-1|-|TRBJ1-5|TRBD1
CATSGEAGTGLVVGQPQHF
TGTGCCACCAGTGGTGAGGCCGGGACAGGTCTCGTGGTCGGTCAGCCCCAGCATTTT
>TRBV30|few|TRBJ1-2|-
CAWSAGQGLYGYTF
TGTGCCTGGAGTGCCGGTCAGGGGCTCTATGGCTACACCTTC
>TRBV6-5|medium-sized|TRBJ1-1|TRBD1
CASSRDRVQGEAFF
TGTGCCAGCAGCCGCGACAGGGTGCAAGGTGAAGCTTTCTTT
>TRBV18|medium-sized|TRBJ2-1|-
CASSPAGSSYNEQFF
TGTGCCAGCTCACCAGCCGGGAGCTCCTACAATGAGCAGTTCTTC
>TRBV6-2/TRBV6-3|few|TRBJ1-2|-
CASSYRITYYGYTF
TGTGCCAGCAGTTATAGGATTACGTACTATGGCTACACCTTC
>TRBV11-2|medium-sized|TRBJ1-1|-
CASSLAGAHTEAFF
TGTGCCAGCAGCTTAGCCGGGGCTCACACTGAAGCTTTCTTT
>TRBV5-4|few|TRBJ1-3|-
CASSSGTGNTIYF
TGTGCCAGCAGCTCTGGGACCGGAAACACCATATATTTT
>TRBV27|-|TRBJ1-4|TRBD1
CASSLRQGAREKLFF
TGTGCCAGCAGTCTGCGACAGGGGGCGCGTGAAAAACTGTTTTTT
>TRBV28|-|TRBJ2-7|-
CASHGQDLPYEQYF
TGTGCCAGCCACGGGCAGGACTTACCCTACGAGCAGTACTTC
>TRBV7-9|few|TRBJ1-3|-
CASSSLVRSSGNTIYF
TGTGCCAGCAGCTCCCTGGTCAGGAGCTCTGGAAACACCATATATTTT
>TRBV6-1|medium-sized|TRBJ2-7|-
CASTKPRQDSYEQYF
TGTGCCAGCACCAAACCAAGACAGGACTCCTACGAGCAGTACTTC
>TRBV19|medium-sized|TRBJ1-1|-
CASNNYGNTEAFF
TGTGCCAGTAACAACTACGGGAACACTGAAGCTTTCTTT
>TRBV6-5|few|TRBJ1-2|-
CASSYSLSESRTGYTF
TGTGCCAGCAGTTACTCCCTCAGCGAATCAAGGACTGGCTACACCTTC
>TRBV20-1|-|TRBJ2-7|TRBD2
CSARSRGTSGRYGREQYF
TGCAGTGCTAGATCAAGAGGGACTAGCGGGAGATACGGCCGTGAGCAGTACTTC
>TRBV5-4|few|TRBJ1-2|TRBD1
CASSIDRGTYGYTF
TGTGCCAGCAGTATCGACAGGGGAACCTATGGCTACACCTTC
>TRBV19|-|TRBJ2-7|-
CASSIGGTGSYEQYF
TGTGCCAGTAGTATAGGAGGGACCGGCTCCTACGAGCAGTACTTC
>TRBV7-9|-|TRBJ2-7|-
CASSLAGVLYEQYF
TGTGCCAGCAGCTTAGCGGGAGTGCTCTACGAGCAGTACTTC
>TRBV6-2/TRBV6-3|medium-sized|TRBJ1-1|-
CASSYRGLNTEAFF
TGTGCCAGCAGTTACCGGGGGCTGAACACTGAAGCTTTCTTT
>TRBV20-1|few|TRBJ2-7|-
CSARRTVLSSYEQYF
TGCAGTGCTAGGAGGACAGTCCTTAGCTCCTACGAGCAGTACTTC
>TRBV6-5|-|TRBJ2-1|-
CASRPRAHNEQFF
TGTGCCAGCAGACCCCGGGCACACAATGAGCAGTTCTTC
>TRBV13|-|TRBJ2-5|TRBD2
CASSLEGAGGRQETQYF
TGTGCCAGCAGCTTAGAGGGCGCGGGAGGACGACAAGAGACCCAGTACTTC
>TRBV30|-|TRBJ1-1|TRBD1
CAWSVGQANTEAFF
TGTGCCTGGAGTGTGGGACAGGCGAACACTGAAGCTTTCTTT